These T cell receptor beta chains were read from a single sample in a study of blood T cells in healthy people across ages. MiXCR was run by TCRdb on the 5' RACE reads, yielding one entry per CDR3 protein. The sample shows roughly 1,000,000 distinct CDR3 sequences, about 23% of them seen only once. This sample was shared with a second study, whose subject was T cells of mothers and their children.

The sample taken for sequencing was blood. Receptors were obtained from a girl aged 2 to 10 in good health. CDR3s include the opening cysteine and the closing phenylalanine or tryptophan. Each record gives: J gene, V gene, D gene, clone size, CDR3 protein, CDR3 DNA. D genes are given only for firm matches. Clone sizes are given selectively: once, few, many, or a class where the clone is expanded.

j_gene: TRBJ1-3; v_gene: TRBV12-3/TRBV12-4; d_gene: -; abundance: many; CDR3aa: CASSLSGSGNTIYF; CDR3nt: TGTGCCAGCAGTCTCTCAGGATCTGGAAACACCATATATTTT
j_gene: TRBJ2-5; v_gene: TRBV5-1; d_gene: -; abundance: few; CDR3aa: CASSLDSLQGQYF; CDR3nt: TGCGCCAGCAGCTTGGACTCCCTTCAAGGGCAGTACTTC
j_gene: TRBJ2-4; v_gene: TRBV5-6; d_gene: TRBD1; abundance: few; CDR3aa: CASSLVGTDKNIQYF; CDR3nt: TGTGCCAGCAGCTTGGTTGGGACAGACAAAAACATTCAGTACTTC
j_gene: TRBJ2-5; v_gene: TRBV9; d_gene: TRBD2; abundance: few; CDR3aa: CASSTGTSGGQETQYF; CDR3nt: TGTGCCAGCAGCACGGGGACTAGCGGGGGGCAAGAGACCCAGTACTTC
j_gene: TRBJ2-2; v_gene: TRBV9; d_gene: -; abundance: -; CDR3aa: CAGGGELFF; CDR3nt: TGTGCCGGTGGAGGGGAGCTGTTTTTT
j_gene: TRBJ2-5; v_gene: TRBV5-1; d_gene: -; abundance: few; CDR3aa: CASSLDSDGLGQETQYF; CDR3nt: TGCGCCAGCAGCTTGGATAGCGATGGGCTCGGACAAGAGACCCAGTACTTC
j_gene: TRBJ2-7; v_gene: TRBV7-9; d_gene: -; abundance: -; CDR3aa: CASSTGPHEQYF; CDR3nt: TGTGCCAGCAGCACGGGCCCCCACGAGCAGTACTTC
j_gene: TRBJ2-1; v_gene: TRBV29-1; d_gene: -; abundance: few; CDR3aa: CSVEDQRYNEQFF; CDR3nt: TGCAGCGTTGAAGATCAGCGGTACAATGAGCAGTTCTTC
j_gene: TRBJ1-5; v_gene: TRBV10-3; d_gene: -; abundance: -; CDR3aa: CAISEGSNQPQHF; CDR3nt: TGTGCCATCAGTGAGGGTAGCAATCAGCCCCAGCATTTT
j_gene: TRBJ1-5; v_gene: TRBV6-6; d_gene: -; abundance: -; CDR3aa: CASGGDSDYQPQHF; CDR3nt: TGTGCCAGCGGGGGAGACAGTGATTATCAGCCCCAGCATTTT
j_gene: TRBJ1-6; v_gene: TRBV12-3/TRBV12-4; d_gene: -; abundance: -; CDR3aa: CASRVGPAYNSPLHF; CDR3nt: TGTGCCAGCAGGGTAGGACCTGCCTATAATTCACCCCTCCACTTT
j_gene: TRBJ2-3; v_gene: TRBV12-3/TRBV12-4; d_gene: -; abundance: -; CDR3aa: CASSSTLGVRTDAQYF; CDR3nt: TGTGCCAGCAGTTCTACACTAGGAGTGAGAACAGATGCGCAGTATTTT
j_gene: TRBJ1-2; v_gene: TRBV19; d_gene: -; abundance: -; CDR3aa: CASNALQGGYGYTF; CDR3nt: TGTGCCAGTAACGCCCTACAGGGAGGCTATGGCTACACCTTC
j_gene: TRBJ1-4; v_gene: TRBV3-1; d_gene: -; abundance: -; CDR3aa: CASSQWGEANEKLFF; CDR3nt: TGTGCCAGCAGCCAATGGGGTGAGGCTAATGAAAAACTGTTTTTT
j_gene: TRBJ2-2; v_gene: TRBV7-3; d_gene: TRBD1; abundance: -; CDR3aa: CASSGDRERGGELFF; CDR3nt: TGTGCCAGCAGCGGTGACAGGGAGCGCGGCGGGGAGCTGTTTTTT
j_gene: TRBJ1-2; v_gene: TRBV20-1; d_gene: TRBD1; abundance: -; CDR3aa: CSARGLQGEDYGYTF; CDR3nt: TGCAGTGCTAGGGGACTGCAGGGGGAGGACTATGGCTACACCTTC
j_gene: TRBJ2-7; v_gene: TRBV20-1; d_gene: -; abundance: few; CDR3aa: CSAGTPISYEQYF; CDR3nt: TGCAGTGCCGGGACGCCTATATCCTACGAGCAGTACTTC
j_gene: TRBJ2-7; v_gene: TRBV4-2; d_gene: -; abundance: -; CDR3aa: CASSPSLGGRASYEQYF; CDR3nt: TGTGCCAGCAGCCCCAGTCTAGGGGGGAGGGCCTCCTACGAGCAGTACTTC
j_gene: TRBJ2-1; v_gene: TRBV3-1; d_gene: -; abundance: once; CDR3aa: CASSQVVGGRDEQFF; CDR3nt: TGTGCCAGCAGCCAAGTTGTGGGGGGGCGAGATGAGCAGTTCTTC
j_gene: TRBJ2-3; v_gene: TRBV7-2; d_gene: -; abundance: -; CDR3aa: CASSFGGRGWDTQYF; CDR3nt: TGTGCCAGCAGCTTCGGAGGCCGCGGGTGGGATACGCAGTATTTT
j_gene: TRBJ2-5; v_gene: TRBV29-1; d_gene: -; abundance: -; CDR3aa: CSVLLLHRTGEETQYF; CDR3nt: TGCAGCGTCCTTCTTTTACACCGAACCGGGGAAGAGACCCAGTACTTC
j_gene: TRBJ1-2; v_gene: TRBV6-1; d_gene: -; abundance: many; CDR3aa: CASSRDGYGYTF; CDR3nt: TGTGCCAGCAGCAGGGACGGCTATGGCTACACCTTC
j_gene: TRBJ2-5; v_gene: TRBV6-1; d_gene: TRBD2; abundance: few; CDR3aa: CASRAGTSQETQYF; CDR3nt: TGTGCCAGCAGAGCGGGGACGTCTCAAGAGACCCAGTACTTC
j_gene: TRBJ2-5; v_gene: TRBV29-1; d_gene: -; abundance: few; CDR3aa: CSVEDPSGWETQYF; CDR3nt: TGCAGCGTTGAAGACCCGTCGGGTTGGGAGACCCAGTACTTC
j_gene: TRBJ2-7; v_gene: TRBV10-3; d_gene: -; abundance: -; CDR3aa: CAISGTTPGTESGEQYF; CDR3nt: TGTGCCATCAGCGGTACGACCCCCGGGACTGAATCAGGGGAGCAGTACTTC
j_gene: TRBJ1-1; v_gene: TRBV5-6; d_gene: -; abundance: -; CDR3aa: CASSFRRTKRTEAFF; CDR3nt: TGTGCCAGCAGCTTCCGACGCACCAAGCGGACTGAAGCTTTCTTT
j_gene: TRBJ1-1; v_gene: TRBV6-5; d_gene: -; abundance: -; CDR3aa: CASYGTGPRGGTEAFF; CDR3nt: TGTGCCAGCTACGGGACGGGGCCCCGGGGTGGCACTGAAGCTTTCTTT
j_gene: TRBJ1-2; v_gene: TRBV28; d_gene: -; abundance: -; CDR3aa: CASSFLRLQGYTF; CDR3nt: TGTGCCAGCAGTTTCTTACGACTCCAGGGCTACACCTTC